Following are 24 T cell receptor beta chains from one sample sequenced in a study of T cell repertoires in cytomegalovirus infection. TCRdb reanalysed the reads using MiXCR and keeps one entry per CDR3 protein. The data hold some 320,000 distinct CDR3 sequences, with around 9.5% observed a single time. Input material: PBMCs. These TCRs come from a human donor in good health (CMV status not recorded). Some clones in this sample may be carry-over from other donors' samples.

Ten or more counts support this clonotype. This sequence joins TRBV6-1 and TRBJ1-5; 8 bases are a match to TRBD1. V was pared by 7 bases and J by 3 bases, with 14 bases of the junction left unmatched. Germline lookup yields CDR1 MNHNS and CDR2 SASEGT. The CDR3 totals 17 residues. The CDR3 coding sequence is TGTGCCAGCATCCGGCTAGCCAGGGGGCTTAACAATCAGCCCCAGCATTTT. Protein: CASIRLARGLNNQPQHF.

This clonotype was seen only a few times. V gene TRBV2 combines with J gene TRBJ2-1; 7 bases agree with TRBD1. This CDR3 region has 15 residues. The trim removed 6 bases at V and 0 bases at J, leaving 5 bases unmatched. Germline CDR1 is SNHLY and CDR2 is FYNNEI. CDR3 bases: TGTGCCAGCAGCCAACAGGGGAGCTCCTACAATGAGCAGTTCTTC. Translated, it gives CASSQQGSSYNEQFF.

The V gene is TRBV6-8, the J gene TRBJ1-5; TRBD1 matches at 7 bases. Trimming removed 6 bases from V and 4 bases from J; junction bases left unmatched: 6. Germline-derived CDR1 and CDR2 are MNHGY and SAAAGT. The CDR3 spans 14 residues. CDR3 loop: CASRSTGLNQPQHF. The CDR3 DNA reads as TGTGCCAGCAGGTCGACAGGGTTGAATCAGCCCCAGCATTTT.

This clonotype appeared many times. The chain recombines TRBV7-6 with TRBJ2-1; 11 nucleotides align to TRBD2. Trimming cost V 1 base and J 1 base; bases outside gene matches: 9. CDR3 length: 19 amino acids. In germline, CDR1 is SGHVS, CDR2 FNYEAQ. The CDR3 DNA sequence: TGTGCCAGCAGCTTAGATGTCGTAGCGGGAGGGCGGTCCTACAATGAGCAGTTCTTC. Amino acids: CASSLDVVAGGRSYNEQFF.

This chain links TRBV28 with TRBJ2-7; 10 bases map to TRBD2. The V and J ends lost 7 bases and 4 bases, in that order; junction bases with no gene match: 10. The germline V gene has CDR1 MDHEN and CDR2 SYDVKM. The CDR3 contains 15 residues. The CDR3 loop is CASTSRASGRYEQYF. The CDR3 nucleotides are TGTGCCAGCACCTCTCGGGCTAGCGGGAGATACGAGCAGTACTTC. The variable domain in full, with the rest retrieved from reference TRBV28 and TRBJ2-7, is DVKVTQSSRYLVKRTGEKVFLECVQDMDHENMFWYRQDPGLGLRLIYFSYDVKMKEKGDIPEGYSVSREKKERFSLILESASTNQTSMYLCASTSRASGRYEQYFGPGTRLTVT.

In this sample, this clonotype turned up many times. The V call is TRBV7-2, the J call TRBJ2-1; tentatively, D is TRBD2 (5 bases). This CDR3 contains 13 residues. V lost 6 bases and J lost 7, with 13 bases in between. Germline CDR1 reads SGHTA; CDR2 reads FQGNSA. The chain's CDR3 is CASRPLEGNEQFF. The CDR3 DNA is TGTGCCAGCAGACCACTAGAGGGTAATGAGCAGTTCTTC.

This clonotype showed up just a few times. The V call is TRBV10-1, the J call TRBJ2-1; 12 nucleotides match TRBD2. CDR3 size: 16 residues. Germline assignment: CDR1 WNHNN and CDR2 SYGVQD (reference sequence). V lost 7 bases to trimming and J lost 2 bases; unmatched junction nucleotides: 6. The CDR3 reads CASTPRLAGAYNEQFF. The CDR3 DNA sequence: TGCGCCAGCACCCCCCGACTAGCGGGGGCCTACAATGAGCAGTTCTTC.

This clonotype was recorded at least ten times. The chain recombines TRBV7-2 with TRBJ2-7, with a tentative D call TRBD1 (6 bases). V lost 7 bases, J lost 2 bases, and 18 bases lay in between. Germline CDR1 reads SGHTA; CDR2 reads FQGNSA. CDR3 size: 15 residues. In DNA, the CDR3 is TGTGCCAGCACCCTAGGGTTAGGGGGTACCTACGAGCAGTACTTC. This encodes CASTLGLGGTYEQYF. Using reference TRBV7-2 and TRBJ2-7 for the parts outside the CDR3, the full variable domain is GAGVSQSPSNKVTEKGKDVELRCDPISGHTALYWYRQSLGQGLEFLIYFQGNSAPDKSGLPSDRFSAERTGGSVSTLTIQRTQQEDSAVYLCASTLGLGGTYEQYFGPGTRLTVT.

This clonotype was found many times. This rearrangement joins TRBV7-3 to TRBJ2-3; D might be TRBD2 (6 bases). In germline, CDR1 is SGHTA, CDR2 FQGTGA. Between the trimmed V and J ends, which lost 4 bases and 2 bases, there was a span of 19 bases. The CDR3 extends over 17 amino acids. DNA of the CDR3: TGTGCCAGCAGCTCCTCCGGGACTTTTAGTATCACAGATACGCAGTATTTT. Translation: CASSSSGTFSITDTQYF.

V usage is TRBV19 and J usage is TRBJ1-2; the match to TRBD1 covers 7 bases. Germline V lookup: CDR1 LNHDA, CDR2 SQIVND (reference sequence). The ends lost 5 bases at V and 5 bases at J; junction bases unmatched: 14. The CDR3 length is 16 residues. CDR3 bases: TGTGCCAGTAGTCCGACGAGTGGGACAGCGGGATATGGCTACACCTTC. Protein product: CASSPTSGTAGYGYTF.

This clonotype was seen ten or more times. The chain links TRBV7-2 to TRBJ2-3, with TRBD2 identical over 7 bases. CDR3 length: 16 residues. The V gene end was trimmed by 1 base and the J gene end by 0 bases; junction bases not matched to a gene: 4. CDR1 and CDR2 (germline): SGHTA, FQGNSA. The CDR3 DNA is TGTGCCAGCAGCTTAGGCCTAGCGGCTAGCACAGATACGCAGTATTTT. Translated: CASSLGLAASTDTQYF.

The V gene is TRBV20-1, the J gene TRBJ2-3, with 9 bases identical to TRBD2. The J segment lost 6 bases and the V segment lost 6 bases, leaving 10 bases of the junction unmatched. Germline V gene lookup returns CDR1 DFQATT and CDR2 SNEGSKA (reference sequence). The CDR3 sequence is 14 residues long. CDR3 loop: CSALRREGPDTQYF. CDR3 bases: TGCAGTGCCCTACGGCGGGAGGGCCCGGATACGCAGTATTTT.

The CDR3 spells CSGRGPSTGELFF. Written as DNA, the CDR3 is TGCAGCGGACGGGGGCCGTCCACCGGGGAGCTGTTTTTT. The chain uses TRBV29-1 and TRBJ2-2, with D perhaps being TRBD1 or TRBD2 (6 bases each). Trimming removed 7 bases from V and 4 bases from J, with 13 bases in between. This CDR3 has 13 amino acids. Germline CDR1 reads SQVTM; CDR2 reads ANQGSEA.

This clonotype was found a few times. This chain links TRBV28 with TRBJ2-7; perhaps TRBD2 as D (7 bases). The CDR3 has 14 amino acids. CDR1 is MDHEN, CDR2 SYDVKM, per germline. The V end was cut by 6 bases, the J end by 6 bases, with 18 bases between. The CDR3 DNA sequence: TGTGCCAGCAGGACACCCTCGGGGGGCAGCGAGCAGTACTTC. Amino acids: CASRTPSGGSEQYF.

At least ten counts were recorded for this clonotype. The chain uses TRBV12-3 or TRBV12-4 and TRBJ2-1; TRBD2 agrees at 10 bases. With V trimmed by 2 bases and J by 2 bases, 3 bases remained unmatched. There are 16 residues in the CDR3. Here the CDR3 DNA reads TGTGCCAGCAGTTTACTAGCGGGGGCAACCTACAATGAGCAGTTCTTC. Its protein is CASSLLAGATYNEQFF.

This chain uses TRBV19 with TRBJ2-2; D is undetermined. Trimming took 6 bases from V and 0 from J, leaving 11 bases between them. Germline loops: CDR1 LNHDA, CDR2 SQIVND (reference sequence). This CDR3 comprises 15 residues. CDR3 bases: TGTGCCAGTAGCCTTCTAGACACGAACACCGGGGAGCTGTTTTTT. The encoded protein is CASSLLDTNTGELFF.

This clonotype was counted only a few times. This sequence joins TRBV6-2 or TRBV6-3 and TRBJ2-5; D could derive from TRBD1 or TRBD2 (5 bases each). V lost 5 bases and J 4 bases, leaving 14 bases between the germline ends. CDR3 size: 14 residues. The V gene's germline CDR1 is MNHEY and CDR2 SVGEGT. CDR3 loop: CASSEPGRGETQYF. Here the CDR3 DNA reads TGTGCCAGCAGTGAACCGGGACGGGGAGAGACCCAGTACTTC.

This clonotype showed up many times. The chain employs TRBV7-9 and TRBJ2-3; TRBD1 aligns across 12 bases. The CDR3 runs 15 residues. CDR1 and CDR2 from the germline V gene are SEHNR and FQNEAQ (reference sequence). The ends lost 4 bases at V and 7 bases at J; junction bases unmatched: 6. CDR3 loop: CASSSGDRGPYTQYF. In nucleotides, the CDR3 is TGTGCCAGCAGCTCCGGGGACAGGGGGCCGTATACGCAGTATTTT.

This clonotype was seen only a few times. The gene calls are TRBV12-3 or TRBV12-4 and TRBJ1-6, with 7 bases lining up with TRBD1. V was pared by 5 bases and J by 10 bases, with 8 bases of the junction left unmatched. The CDR3 consists of 14 residues. The CDR3 sequence is CASSRQGRESPLHF. In DNA form, the CDR3 reads TGTGCCAGCAGTCGACAGGGACGGGAATCACCCCTCCACTTT.

The chain links TRBV11-1 to TRBJ2-3; unclear D gene. CDR1 and CDR2 from the germline V gene are SGHAT and FQDESV (reference sequence). The CDR3 consists of 15 residues. Deletions cut 6 bases from V and 2 bases from J, with 15 bases between. CDR3 DNA: TGTGCCAGCAGTGACCTATTCCTACACACAGATACGCAGTATTTT. Translated: CASSDLFLHTDTQYF.

This clonotype has a count of ten or more. The chain employs TRBV7-2 and TRBJ1-3; D unclear. The CDR3 runs 13 residues. V was cut by 4 bases and J by 4 bases, with 8 bases left in between. Germline values: CDR1 SGHTA, CDR2 FQGNSA. CDR3 DNA: TGTGCCAGCAGCTCTAAGGGAGGAAACACCATATATTTT. Its translation is CASSSKGGNTIYF. The variable domain in full, completed from reference TRBV7-2 and TRBJ1-3, reads GAGVSQSPSNKVTEKGKDVELRCDPISGHTALYWYRQSLGQGLEFLIYFQGNSAPDKSGLPSDRFSAERTGGSVSTLTIQRTQQEDSAVYLCASSSKGGNTIYFGEGSWLTVV.

V is TRBV7-3 and J is TRBJ1-2, with TRBD1 identical over 11 bases. V shed 5 bases and J 4 bases; nucleotides not matched to a gene: 6. The CDR3 extends over 15 amino acids. CDR1 and CDR2 (germline): SGHTA, FQGTGA. Here the CDR3 DNA reads TGTGCCAGCAGCCCCGGACAGGGGGCGAGCTATGGCTACACCTTC. Protein product: CASSPGQGASYGYTF.

This clonotype was found a few times. The chain has TRBV11-3 and TRBJ1-5; D is perhaps TRBD1 (5 bases). V was clipped by 1 base and J by 0 bases, with 13 bases between them. The CDR3 contains 17 residues. Germline CDR1 is SGHNT and CDR2 is YENEEA. CDR3 bases: TGTGCCAGCAGCTTAGGCTGGGGGTTCCATAGCAATCAGCCCCAGCATTTT. Translation gives CASSLGWGFHSNQPQHF.

In the case of this clonotype: With a much larger clone just one base away, this may be a read error. The chain couples TRBV27 to TRBJ2-1; D possibly matches TRBD1 or TRBD2 (6 bases each). Germline CDR1 MNHEY, CDR2 SMNVEV (reference sequence). This CDR3 is built from 15 residues. The chain's CDR3 is CASRLARGHYNKQFF. Here the CDR3 DNA reads TGTGCCAGCAGACTAGCTAGGGGACACTACAATAAGCAGTTCTTC.